A selection of T cell receptor beta chains follows, all from one sample in a study of vaccination and CD4 T cells after COVID-19. TCRdb passed the PCR reads through MiXCR, listing each CDR3 protein once. The sample contains about 13,000 distinct CDR3 sequences, approximately 75% of which appear only once. Antigens of these TCRs are unknown. The sequencing input was CD4+ T cells from blood, cultured in vitro. Every receptor here comes from a human donor who had recovered from COVID-19. Both conserved end residues are part of each CDR3. D genes are given only for firm matches. Clone size is given for some rows only: seen once, a few or many times, or a class if the clone is expanded.

d_gene: TRBD2; v_gene: TRBV6-1; abundance: NA; j_gene: TRBJ2-7; CDR3aa: CASSRTSGPVGEQYF; CDR3nt: TGTGCCAGCAGCCGGACTAGCGGGCCGGTAGGGGAGCAGTACTTC
d_gene: NA; v_gene: TRBV24-1; abundance: NA; j_gene: TRBJ1-2; CDR3aa: CATSDPSYGYTF; CDR3nt: TGTGCCACCAGTGATCCCTCTTATGGCTACACCTTC
d_gene: TRBD2; v_gene: TRBV7-2; abundance: NA; j_gene: TRBJ2-7; CDR3aa: CASSLGTSAYEQYF; CDR3nt: TGTGCCAGCAGCTTGGGGACTAGCGCCTACGAGCAGTACTTC
d_gene: TRBD2; v_gene: TRBV5-1; abundance: NA; j_gene: TRBJ2-1; CDR3aa: CASSATSGSSYNEQFF; CDR3nt: TGCGCCAGCAGCGCTACTAGCGGCAGCTCCTACAATGAGCAGTTCTTC
d_gene: TRBD2; v_gene: TRBV10-1; abundance: NA; j_gene: TRBJ2-5; CDR3aa: CASSESASGSGRETQYF; CDR3nt: TGCGCCAGCAGTGAGTCGGCTAGCGGGAGCGGCAGAGAGACCCAGTACTTC
d_gene: NA; v_gene: TRBV11-3; abundance: NA; j_gene: TRBJ2-2; CDR3aa: CAGGELFF; CDR3nt: TGTGCGGGGGGGGAGCTGTTTTTT
d_gene: NA; v_gene: TRBV7-2; abundance: NA; j_gene: TRBJ1-5; CDR3aa: CASSFRDINQPQHF; CDR3nt: TGTGCCAGCAGCTTTCGGGACATTAATCAGCCCCAGCATTTT
d_gene: NA; v_gene: TRBV19; abundance: NA; j_gene: TRBJ2-5; CDR3aa: CATTWGPRETQYF; CDR3nt: TGTGCCACCACTTGGGGTCCCCGGGAGACCCAGTACTTC
d_gene: NA; v_gene: TRBV10-1; abundance: NA; j_gene: TRBJ2-2; CDR3aa: CASGTRAGELFF; CDR3nt: TGCGCCAGCGGGACACGGGCCGGGGAGCTGTTTTTT
d_gene: NA; v_gene: TRBV20-1; abundance: few; j_gene: TRBJ2-6; CDR3aa: CSARGARSSGANVLTF; CDR3nt: TGCAGTGCTAGAGGGGCGAGAAGCTCTGGGGCCAACGTCCTGACTTTC
d_gene: NA; v_gene: TRBV20-1; abundance: NA; j_gene: TRBJ1-6; CDR3aa: CSARGLYSPLHF; CDR3nt: TGCAGTGCTAGGGGTCTCTATTCACCCCTCCACTTT
d_gene: NA; v_gene: TRBV4-2; abundance: NA; j_gene: TRBJ1-5; CDR3aa: CASSTQPQHF; CDR3nt: TGTGCCAGCAGCACCCAGCCCCAGCATTTT
d_gene: NA; v_gene: TRBV30; abundance: NA; j_gene: TRBJ1-5; CDR3aa: CAWSAGRDQPQHF; CDR3nt: TGTGCCTGGAGCGCGGGACGGGATCAGCCCCAGCATTTT
d_gene: NA; v_gene: TRBV7-2; abundance: few; j_gene: TRBJ1-2; CDR3aa: CASSSYREVDYGYTF; CDR3nt: TGTGCCAGCAGCTCCTACAGGGAGGTGGACTATGGCTACACCTTC
d_gene: NA; v_gene: TRBV27; abundance: NA; j_gene: TRBJ1-2; CDR3aa: CASSLHGQRIYGYTF; CDR3nt: TGTGCCAGCAGTTTACACGGGCAGCGGATCTATGGCTACACCTTC
d_gene: NA; v_gene: TRBV20-1; abundance: NA; j_gene: TRBJ2-7; CDR3aa: CSARTRGSSYEQYF; CDR3nt: TGCAGTGCTAGGACTCGGGGCAGCTCCTACGAGCAGTACTTC
d_gene: NA; v_gene: TRBV11-2; abundance: NA; j_gene: TRBJ1-2; CDR3aa: CASSLVPGAILSGYTF; CDR3nt: TGTGCCAGCAGCTTAGTGCCAGGGGCTATACTTAGTGGCTACACCTTC
d_gene: NA; v_gene: TRBV6-2/TRBV6-3; abundance: NA; j_gene: TRBJ2-7; CDR3aa: CASSQGGIGQYF; CDR3nt: TGTGCCAGCAGTCAAGGGGGGATCGGGCAGTACTTC
d_gene: TRBD2; v_gene: TRBV7-9; abundance: NA; j_gene: TRBJ2-1; CDR3aa: CASTWARGRIPEQFF; CDR3nt: TGTGCCAGCACTTGGGCGCGCGGGAGGATCCCTGAGCAGTTCTTC
d_gene: TRBD2; v_gene: TRBV28; abundance: NA; j_gene: TRBJ2-7; CDR3aa: CASREGLAGAYEQYF; CDR3nt: TGTGCCAGCAGGGAGGGACTAGCGGGAGCCTACGAGCAGTACTTC
d_gene: NA; v_gene: TRBV6-5; abundance: NA; j_gene: TRBJ1-5; CDR3aa: CASSYSRWDQPQHF; CDR3nt: TGTGCCAGCAGTTACTCGAGATGGGATCAGCCCCAGCATTTT
d_gene: TRBD1; v_gene: TRBV7-2; abundance: NA; j_gene: TRBJ1-5; CDR3aa: CASSLRQGVGSDQPQHF; CDR3nt: TGTGCCAGCAGCTTACGACAGGGGGTCGGGTCCGATCAGCCCCAGCATTTT
d_gene: TRBD1; v_gene: TRBV27; abundance: NA; j_gene: TRBJ1-3; CDR3aa: CASSPMTGVGVGNTIYF; CDR3nt: TGTGCCAGCAGTCCGATGACAGGGGTGGGTGTGGGAAACACCATATATTTT
d_gene: NA; v_gene: TRBV28; abundance: once; j_gene: TRBJ1-1; CDR3aa: CASSFASTEAFF; CDR3nt: TGTGCCAGCAGTTTTGCCTCGACTGAAGCTTTCTTT
d_gene: NA; v_gene: TRBV27; abundance: NA; j_gene: TRBJ1-2; CDR3aa: CASSLRGGDQTRGYTF; CDR3nt: TGTGCCAGCAGTTTACGGGGGGGGGATCAGACCCGGGGCTACACCTTC
d_gene: NA; v_gene: TRBV6-4; abundance: NA; j_gene: TRBJ1-2; CDR3aa: CASSDTRRASYGYTF; CDR3nt: TGTGCCAGCAGCGATACCCGTCGAGCCTCCTATGGCTACACCTTC
d_gene: NA; v_gene: TRBV28; abundance: NA; j_gene: TRBJ1-1; CDR3aa: CASSFQGTANTEAFF; CDR3nt: TGTGCCAGCAGTTTTCAAGGGACGGCGAACACTGAAGCTTTCTTT
d_gene: NA; v_gene: TRBV27; abundance: NA; j_gene: TRBJ2-5; CDR3aa: CASSTDLKETQYF; CDR3nt: TGTGCCAGCAGTACAGACTTAAAGGAGACCCAGTACTTC
d_gene: TRBD2; v_gene: TRBV11-2; abundance: NA; j_gene: TRBJ2-1; CDR3aa: CASSLGTSGYNEQFF; CDR3nt: TGTGCCAGCAGCTTAGGGACTAGCGGCTACAATGAGCAGTTCTTC
d_gene: NA; v_gene: TRBV20-1; abundance: NA; j_gene: TRBJ1-2; CDR3aa: CSASGTPPTNYGYTF; CDR3nt: TGCAGTGCTAGCGGGACCCCACCTACTAACTATGGCTACACCTTC
d_gene: NA; v_gene: TRBV6-2/TRBV6-3; abundance: NA; j_gene: TRBJ2-5; CDR3aa: CASSYASFGETQYF; CDR3nt: TGTGCCAGCAGTTACGCTAGCTTTGGGGAGACCCAGTACTTC
d_gene: TRBD2; v_gene: TRBV6-2/TRBV6-3; abundance: NA; j_gene: TRBJ2-6; CDR3aa: CASSYPGAGASGANVLTF; CDR3nt: TGTGCCAGCAGTTACCCGGGAGCGGGAGCTAGTGGGGCCAACGTCCTGACTTTC
d_gene: NA; v_gene: TRBV6-1; abundance: NA; j_gene: TRBJ1-5; CDR3aa: CASRLLGNQPQHF; CDR3nt: TGTGCCAGCAGACTACTGGGCAATCAGCCCCAGCATTTT
d_gene: TRBD2; v_gene: TRBV6-1; abundance: large; j_gene: TRBJ2-1; CDR3aa: CASSRTSGRGNNEQFF; CDR3nt: TGTGCCAGCAGTAGGACTAGCGGGAGAGGTAACAATGAGCAGTTCTTC
d_gene: TRBD2; v_gene: TRBV20-1; abundance: NA; j_gene: TRBJ2-3; CDR3aa: CSARKRIAGVPDTQYF; CDR3nt: TGCAGTGCTAGGAAAAGGATAGCGGGAGTGCCAGATACGCAGTATTTT
d_gene: TRBD1; v_gene: TRBV19; abundance: NA; j_gene: TRBJ2-5; CDR3aa: CASKEGVGDRETQYF; CDR3nt: TGTGCCAGTAAAGAGGGAGTGGGGGACAGAGAGACCCAGTACTTC
d_gene: TRBD1; v_gene: TRBV6-5; abundance: NA; j_gene: TRBJ1-2; CDR3aa: CASSLDRGDYGYTF; CDR3nt: TGTGCCAGCAGTTTAGACAGGGGGGACTATGGCTACACCTTC
d_gene: NA; v_gene: TRBV20-1; abundance: NA; j_gene: TRBJ1-5; CDR3aa: CSARGAGAGDQPQHF; CDR3nt: TGCAGTGCTAGAGGCGCCGGGGCAGGGGATCAGCCCCAGCATTTT
d_gene: TRBD1; v_gene: TRBV7-2; abundance: NA; j_gene: TRBJ1-5; CDR3aa: CANSLENRGVGPQHF; CDR3nt: TGTGCCAACAGCTTAGAAAACAGGGGAGTAGGGCCCCAGCATTTT
d_gene: NA; v_gene: TRBV6-2/TRBV6-3; abundance: few; j_gene: TRBJ2-1; CDR3aa: CASRSPSGGRYNEQFF; CDR3nt: TGTGCCAGCAGGAGTCCCTCCGGTGGGCGGTACAATGAGCAGTTCTTC
d_gene: NA; v_gene: TRBV9; abundance: NA; j_gene: TRBJ1-6; CDR3aa: CASSVGVQGSSPLHF; CDR3nt: TGTGCCAGCAGCGTAGGGGTTCAGGGAAGTTCACCCCTCCACTTT
d_gene: NA; v_gene: TRBV7-3; abundance: NA; j_gene: TRBJ2-7; CDR3aa: CASSLTGSSSYEQYF; CDR3nt: TGTGCCAGCAGCTTAACGGGGTCCAGCTCCTACGAGCAGTACTTC
d_gene: NA; v_gene: TRBV29-1; abundance: NA; j_gene: TRBJ2-3; CDR3aa: CSVPEGGQTQYF; CDR3nt: TGCAGCGTTCCCGAAGGGGGGCAAACGCAGTATTTT
d_gene: NA; v_gene: TRBV28; abundance: NA; j_gene: TRBJ1-1; CDR3aa: CASSLWATDEAFF; CDR3nt: TGTGCCAGCAGTTTATGGGCGACAGATGAAGCTTTCTTT
d_gene: NA; v_gene: TRBV11-2; abundance: NA; j_gene: TRBJ1-2; CDR3aa: CASSLNWGGDNYGYTF; CDR3nt: TGTGCCAGCAGCTTAAATTGGGGAGGGGATAACTATGGCTACACCTTC